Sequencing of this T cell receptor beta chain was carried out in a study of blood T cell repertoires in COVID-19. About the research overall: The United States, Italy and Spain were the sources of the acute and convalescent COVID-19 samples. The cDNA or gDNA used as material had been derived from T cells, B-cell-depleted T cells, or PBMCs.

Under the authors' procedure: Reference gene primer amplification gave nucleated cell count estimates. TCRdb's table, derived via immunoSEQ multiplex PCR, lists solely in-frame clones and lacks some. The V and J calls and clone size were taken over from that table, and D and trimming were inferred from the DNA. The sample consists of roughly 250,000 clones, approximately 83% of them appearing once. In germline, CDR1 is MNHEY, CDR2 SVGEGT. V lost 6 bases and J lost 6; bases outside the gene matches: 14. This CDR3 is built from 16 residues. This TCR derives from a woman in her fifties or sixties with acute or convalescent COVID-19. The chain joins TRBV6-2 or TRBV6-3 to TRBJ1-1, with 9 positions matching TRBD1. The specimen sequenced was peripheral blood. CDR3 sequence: CASSQTPGQGKAEAFF. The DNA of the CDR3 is TGTGCCAGCAGCCAGACCCCGGGACAGGGAAAGGCTGAAGCTTTCTTT.